This T cell receptor beta chain was identified during a study of T-cell memory formation after mild COVID-19. For the study at large: Largely donor-specific sequence clusters came from two donors.

General study points: Clones that shrank (day 15 to 85) were balanced CD4/CD8, whereas later expanders leaned CD4+. Pre-infection memory contained some responding clones, which suggested that cross-reactive memory had joined.

This CDR3 has 17 residues. Per germline, CDR1 SGHRS and CDR2 YFSETQ. V shed 0 bases, J shed 6 bases, and the junction held 8 bases outside the gene matches. In its sample, this clonotype was seen a few times. The antigen is unknown. TCRdb ran MiXCR on the 5' RACE reads and lists one entry per CDR3 protein. Counted here are roughly 600,000 distinct CDR3 sequences, roughly 17% occurring once; the ten biggest clones make up 12%. The chain combines TRBV5-1 with TRBJ2-2; 10 nucleotides agree with TRBD2. This clonotype originated in an adult woman who had mild COVID-19 (a few samples of this study predate the infection). Cell type and time point are not known. Sample: PBMCs or a T cell subset sorted from them (not recorded which). CDR3: CASSLAAQRGGAGELFF. The CDR3 region has the DNA TGCGCCAGCAGCTTGGCCGCTCAGCGGGGGGGCGCCGGGGAGCTGTTTTTT.